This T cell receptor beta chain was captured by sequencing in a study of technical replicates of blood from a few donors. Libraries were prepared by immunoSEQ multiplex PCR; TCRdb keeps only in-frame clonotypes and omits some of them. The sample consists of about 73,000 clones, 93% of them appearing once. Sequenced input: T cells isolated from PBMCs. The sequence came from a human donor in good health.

The CDR3 loop is CASSHSRGLAGVGDNEQFF. The DNA for the CDR3 is TGTGCCAGCAGCCATAGCCGCGGACTAGCGGGAGTGGGGGACAATGAGCAGTTCTTC. V gene TRBV4-2 combines with J gene TRBJ2-1, with 13 bases fitting TRBD2. CDR1 and CDR2 from the germline V gene are LGHNA and YNFKEQ. V was clipped by 3 bases and J by 5 bases; unmatched bases: 13. The CDR3 spans 19 residues.